The source of this T cell receptor (beta chain) is a study of low-dose radiotherapy and immunotherapy resistance in tumors. Specified time point: after trial treatment. Sample treatment: LDRT plus nivolumab, ipilimumab, low-dose cyclophosphamide and aspirin (RACIN trial). Gene-specific TRAV and TRBV primers were used for first-strand cDNA, covering alpha and beta chains. PCR amplification of the TCRs was performed with Phusion for about 20 PCR cycles, and it relied on a constant-region primer together with a V-primer adapter. TCRdb independently ran MiXCR on the reads; one entry per CDR3 protein. The data contain around 80,000 distinct CDR3 sequences, about a sixth of them singletons. V lost 2 bases, J lost 2 bases, and 4 bases stayed unmatched. CDR3 length equals 15 residues. The germline V gene has CDR1 SGHDT and CDR2 YYEEEE. This clonotype was seen ten or more times.

J is TRBJ2-5 and V is TRBV5-6, with 9 nucleotides matching TRBD2. The source material was PBMCs, sampled after low-dose radiotherapy plus immunotherapy. This receptor was taken from a male donor with prostate cancer. In nucleotides, the CDR3 is TGTGCCAGCAGCTTAGGACTAGCGACACAAGAGACCCAGTACTTC. It encodes CASSLGLATQETQYF.